This TCR beta chain came from a study of blood T cell repertoires in COVID-19. The CDR3 length is 15 residues. V was clipped by 4 bases and J by 5 bases; unmatched bases: 9. The germline V gene has CDR1 LGHDT and CDR2 YNNKEL (reference sequence). The assay was immunoSEQ multiplex PCR, and TCRdb's table has in-frame clones only and misses some. The data contain approximately 87,000 clones, about 89% of them singletons. This chain uses TRBV3-1 (or the pseudogene TRBV3-2) with TRBJ2-7; TRBD2 matches at 9 bases. Sequenced input: peripheral blood. The source is a man aged 65 to 85 with active or convalescent COVID-19. CDR3 coding DNA: TGTGCCAGCAGCCCCCTGGCGGGAGGGCGCAACGAGCAGTACTTC. Encoded protein: CASSPLAGGRNEQYF.